Sequencing of this T cell receptor beta chain was carried out in a study of T-cell memory formation after mild COVID-19. Study-level results: CD4+ clones that contracted lay mainly in CM and EM; CD8+ ones lay in EMRA.

The CDR3 spans 16 residues. Germline V gene lookup returns CDR1 MNHEY and CDR2 SVGEGT. V was trimmed by 3 bases and J by 1 base, leaving 13 bases between them. MiXCR, applied by TCRdb to the 5' RACE reads, yields one record per CDR3 protein. In the table there are hundreds of thousands of distinct CDR3 sequences, around 20% of which are singletons. This clonotype was detected a few times. The antigen is not known. The sample taken for sequencing was PBMCs or a T cell subset sorted from them (not recorded which). V usage is TRBV6-2 or TRBV6-3 and J usage is TRBJ1-5; possible D gene TRBD1, 6 bases. The TCR comes from an adult woman who had mild COVID-19 (a few samples of this study predate the infection). Cell type and time point are not known. The CDR3 nucleotides are TGTGCCAGCAGTTATGGACAGAAGGGAAGCAATCAGCCCCAGCATTTT. This encodes CASSYGQKGSNQPQHF.